This T cell receptor (beta chain) comes out of a study of shared clonotypes between healthy human individuals. Assay: immunoSEQ multiplex PCR; the TCRdb copy retains only in-frame clones and omits some. The top ten hold 10% of the sample, which has about 330,000 clones, about 74% seen once. V dropped 4 bases and J dropped 9; count of bases not matched to a gene: 14. From germline, CDR1 is SGHRS and CDR2 YFSETQ. CDR3 size: 16 residues. Overall study findings and caveats: Generally, estimated richness proved larger in naive subsets than it did in memory subsets. Donor clonotype sharing was expected to depend on sequencing depth.

Note on this clone: The antigen remains unidentified.

The J gene is TRBJ2-1, the V gene TRBV5-1, with TRBD2 matching over 9 bases. The clonotype comes from a man aged 30-40 years in good health. Material: memory CD4+ T cells sorted from blood. The sample's subset: CD45RA-negative fraction. Here the CDR3 DNA reads TGCGCCAGCAGCCCGGGGGCGGGAGGGCCATCCGGTGAGCAGTTCTTC. Translation: CASSPGAGGPSGEQFF.